Each of the 13 T cell receptor beta chains below was sequenced from the same sample in a study of CD8+ T cells in alopecia areata. Several patients' CD4+ populations were sorted into CD25+CD127- cells. RNA was isolated and reverse transcribed to cDNA, the sequencing template. Assay used: immunoSEQ multiplex PCR; TCRdb lists only in-frame clones, some missing. Of about 37,000 clones listed, 45% to 65% are singletons. Sequenced sample: CD4+ Tregs sorted from blood. These receptors were collected from a human donor with alopecia areata.

The chain recombines TRBV28 with TRBJ2-3; 14 bases map to TRBD2. Germline V lookup: CDR1 MDHEN, CDR2 SYDVKM. The J segment lost 4 bases and the V segment lost 2 bases, leaving 5 bases of the junction unmatched. CDR3 length equals 17 residues. The DNA for the CDR3 is TGTGCCAGCAGTTTACAGAGACTAGCGGGAGGGTCAGATACGCAGTATTTT. Its protein product is CASSLQRLAGGSDTQYF.

The CDR3 DNA reads as TGTGCCAGCAGTTTATTCGGAGGAAACACCATATATTTT. Translation gives CASSLFGGNTIYF. V and J are TRBV28 and TRBJ1-3; D not certain. Trimming took off 1 base at V and 4 bases at J, with 5 bases between the two ends. The germline gives CDR1 MDHEN, CDR2 SYDVKM. The CDR3 runs to 13 residues. The full variable domain, with the rest looked up from reference TRBV28 and TRBJ1-3, is DVKVTQSSRYLVKRTGEKVFLECVQDMDHENMFWYRQDPGLGLRLIYFSYDVKMKEKGDIPEGYSVSREKKERFSLILESASTNQTSMYLCASSLFGGNTIYFGEGSWLTVV.

The chain combines TRBV6-5 with TRBJ1-3; D perhaps matches TRBD1 (6 bases). Trimming shortened V by 5 bases and J by 3 bases, and 11 bases separated the two germline ends. The germline V gene has CDR1 MNHEY and CDR2 SVGAGI. The CDR3 sequence is 14 residues long. CDR3 loop: CASSPNRVGNTIYF. CDR3 nucleotides: TGTGCCAGCAGTCCTAACAGGGTTGGAAACACCATATATTTT.

This clone occurred a few times. V usage is TRBV11-3 and J usage is TRBJ2-5; unclear D gene. The CDR3 is 14 residues long. Germline loops: CDR1 SGHNT, CDR2 YENEEA. V was trimmed by 5 bases and J by 4 bases, leaving 14 bases between them. CDR3 region: CASSRQALGETQYF. The CDR3 coding sequence is TGTGCCAGCAGCCGGCAGGCCCTGGGAGAGACCCAGTACTTC.

The gene calls are TRBV10-2 and TRBJ1-1, with 9 bases identical to TRBD1. This CDR3 contains 12 residues. CDR1 is WSHSY, CDR2 SAAADI, per germline. Unmatched junction bases numbered 6, after V lost 5 bases and J lost 11 bases. CDR3 sequence reads: CASSWTGESAFF. The CDR3 DNA sequence: TGCGCCAGCAGTTGGACAGGGGAGTCGGCTTTCTTT.

This clone was observed a handful of times. V and J are TRBV29-1 and TRBJ2-7; TRBD2 aligns across 7 bases. V lost 6 bases to trimming and J lost 7 bases; unmatched junction nucleotides: 9. The germline V gene encodes CDR1 SQVTM and CDR2 ANQGSEA. The CDR3 length is 12 residues. CDR3 bases: TGCAGCGTAGGTCCGGGAGCGGGGGAGCAGTACTTC. It codes for CSVGPGAGEQYF.

This clone was counted a single time. The CDR3 loop is CASSLAPGLPNEQFF. The CDR3 DNA follows: TGCGCCAGCAGCTTGGCCCCGGGACTGCCCAATGAGCAGTTCTTC. This chain links TRBV5-1 with TRBJ2-1; tentative D call: TRBD2 (6 bases). Trimming pared 0 bases from V and 6 bases from J, leaving 13 bases between. The germline gives CDR1 SGHRS, CDR2 YFSETQ. CDR3 length: 15 residues. Full variable domain (outside the CDR3, taken from reference TRBV5-1 and TRBJ2-1): KAGVTQTPRYLIKTRGQQVTLSCSPISGHRSVSWYQQTPGQGLQFLFEYFSETQRNKGNFPGRFSGRQFSNSRSEMNVSTLELGDSALYLCASSLAPGLPNEQFFGPGTRLTVL.

V usage is TRBV7-2 and J usage is TRBJ2-7; 7 bases map to TRBD2. Germline V lookup: CDR1 SGHTA, CDR2 FQGNSA. V shed 2 bases, J shed 2 bases, and the junction held 3 bases outside the gene matches. The CDR3 has 14 amino acids. The CDR3 sequence is CASSLLAEAYEQYF. The CDR3 bases are TGTGCCAGCAGCTTACTAGCGGAGGCCTACGAGCAGTACTTC.

This clone was counted between two and nine times. V and J are TRBV19 and TRBJ2-6; the D gene is possibly TRBD1 (6 bases). V was pared by 4 bases and J by 0 bases, with 13 bases between. The germline V gene encodes CDR1 LNHDA and CDR2 SQIVND (reference sequence). The CDR3 covers 17 residues. CDR3 sequence reads: CASSNRTAASGANVLTF. As DNA, the CDR3 is TGTGCCAGTAGTAATAGGACAGCCGCCTCTGGGGCCAACGTCCTGACTTTC.

V is TRBV7-2 and J is TRBJ2-5; tentative D call: TRBD1 (5 bases). The J call is in doubt because the DNA end fits TRBJ2-7 better. The germline V gene has CDR1 SGHTA and CDR2 FQGNSA. The CDR3 consists of 15 residues. The CDR3 bases are TGTGCCAGCAGCCCCGACAGTTTGCCTACCTACGAGCAGTACTTC. Its protein is CASSPDSLPTYEQYF.

The chain uses TRBV4-1 and TRBJ2-5; tentatively, D is TRBD2 (5 bases). This CDR3 region has 13 residues. From germline, CDR1 is MGHRA and CDR2 YSYEKL. V was trimmed by 1 base and J by 5 bases, leaving 8 bases between them. This CDR3 reads CASSQAPGETQYF. CDR3 DNA: TGCGCCAGCAGCCAAGCGCCGGGGGAGACCCAGTACTTC.

This clone is medium-sized. The CDR3 region is CASSIGGGNIQYF. CDR3 in DNA: TGTGCCAGCTCGATCGGGGGAGGAAACATTCAGTACTTC. The chain recombines TRBV7-2 with TRBJ2-4; D may be TRBD2 (6 bases). Looked up from germline, CDR1 is SGHTA and CDR2 is FQGNSA. The CDR3 has 13 amino acids. V lost 8 bases, J lost 6 bases, and 14 bases lay in between.

V and J are TRBV6-5 and TRBJ1-1, with D maybe TRBD1 (6 bases). The CDR3 spans 13 residues. The V and J ends lost 6 bases and 10 bases respectively, with 18 bases between them. The germline CDR1 and CDR2 sequences are MNHEY and SVGAGI. The CDR3 coding sequence is TGTGCCAGCAGCACCACAGGGTTGTGGGGAGCTTTCTTT. Encoded protein: CASSTTGLWGAFF.